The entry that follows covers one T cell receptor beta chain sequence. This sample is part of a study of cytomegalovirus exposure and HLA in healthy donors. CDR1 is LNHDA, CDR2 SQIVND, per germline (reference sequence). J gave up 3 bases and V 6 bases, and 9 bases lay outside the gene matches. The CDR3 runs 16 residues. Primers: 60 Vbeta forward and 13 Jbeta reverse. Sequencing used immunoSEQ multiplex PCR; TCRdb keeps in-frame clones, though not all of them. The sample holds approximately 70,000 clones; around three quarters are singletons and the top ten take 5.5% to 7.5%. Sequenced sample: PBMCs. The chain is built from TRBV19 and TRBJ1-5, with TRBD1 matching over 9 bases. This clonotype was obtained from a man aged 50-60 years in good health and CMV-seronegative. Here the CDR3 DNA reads TGTGCCAGTAGCCGCGACAGGGGGAGCCCCAATCAGCCCCAGCATTTT. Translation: CASSRDRGSPNQPQHF.